This TCR beta chain originates from a study of T cells in tuberculosis. The CDR3 loop spans 16 amino acids. CDR1 is MNHNS, CDR2 SASEGT, per germline. The V end lost 1 base, the J end lost 4 bases, and 16 bases lay between the germline ends. Repertoires were generated with immunoSEQ multiplex PCR, while TCRdb's copy carries only in-frame clones and drops some. Here the sample spans about 44,000 clones, roughly 96% being singletons. With regard to this clone: What it binds is not known.

Study-wide results and caveats: Active tuberculosis alpha repertoires lay closer to GMM-specific TCRs than controls'. Active tuberculosis patients had shorter CDR3-alpha; the beta difference was nonsignificant. A GMM-specific repertoire classifier reached 75% to 90% accuracy, AUROC 0.85 to 0.95.

Sequenced sample: PBMCs. This chain connects TRBV6-1 to TRBJ1-2; possible D gene TRBD1, 6 bases. The receptor was derived from a donor aged 10 to 29 with latent tuberculosis or without tuberculosis infection. CDR3: CASSEELQGLSYGYTF. CDR3 in DNA: TGTGCCAGCAGTGAAGAGCTACAGGGTTTGAGCTATGGCTACACCTTC.